This T cell receptor beta chain was found in a study of blood T cell repertoires in COVID-19. Study overall: The United States, Italy and Spain were the sources of the acute and convalescent COVID-19 samples. PBMCs, B-cell-depleted T cells, or T cells were the source of the cDNA or gDNA that made up the material.

Original processing methods: How many nucleated cells were present was estimated from reference gene primer amplification. The protocol was immunoSEQ multiplex PCR, while the TCRdb copy is restricted to in-frame clones and leaves out a portion. D and trimming were read from the DNA, whereas the V and J calls and clone size are those reported in that table. The repertoire includes over 150,000 clones, approximately 88% of them detected once, and 13% to 15% sits in the top ten. Trimming cost V 1 base and J 0 bases; bases outside gene matches: 6. Germline CDR1 LGHNT, CDR2 FRNRAP. The CDR3 contains 17 residues.

The rearrangement links TRBV12-5 to TRBJ1-5, with TRBD1 matching over 7 bases. This TCR came from a man younger than 35 with active or convalescent COVID-19. Source material: peripheral blood. In DNA, the CDR3 is TGTGCTAGTGGTTTGGGTCCAGGGGGGCATAGCAATCAGCCCCAGCATTTT. Translation gives CASGLGPGGHSNQPQHF.